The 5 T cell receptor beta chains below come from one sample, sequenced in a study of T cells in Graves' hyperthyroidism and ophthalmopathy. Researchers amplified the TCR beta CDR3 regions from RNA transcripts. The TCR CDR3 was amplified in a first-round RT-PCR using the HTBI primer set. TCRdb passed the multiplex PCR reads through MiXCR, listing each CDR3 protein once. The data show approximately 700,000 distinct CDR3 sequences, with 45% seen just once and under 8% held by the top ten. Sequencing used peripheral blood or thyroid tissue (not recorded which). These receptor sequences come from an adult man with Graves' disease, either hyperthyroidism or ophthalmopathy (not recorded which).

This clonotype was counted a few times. The CDR3: CASSYWGDEQYF. The CDR3, as DNA: TGTGCCAGCAGTTACTGGGGGGACGAGCAGTACTTC. This chain joins TRBV6-5 and TRBJ2-7; a weak D match, TRBD2 (6 bases). V was clipped by 1 base and J by 5 bases, with 6 bases between them. Germline CDR1 and CDR2: MNHEY and SVGAGI. The CDR3 consists of 12 residues.

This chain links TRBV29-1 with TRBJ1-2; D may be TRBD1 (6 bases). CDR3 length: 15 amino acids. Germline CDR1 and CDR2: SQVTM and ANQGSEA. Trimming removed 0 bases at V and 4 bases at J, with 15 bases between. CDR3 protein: CSVEDGGRSSYGYTF. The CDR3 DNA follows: TGCAGCGTTGAAGATGGGGGGCGCAGTAGCTATGGCTACACCTTC.

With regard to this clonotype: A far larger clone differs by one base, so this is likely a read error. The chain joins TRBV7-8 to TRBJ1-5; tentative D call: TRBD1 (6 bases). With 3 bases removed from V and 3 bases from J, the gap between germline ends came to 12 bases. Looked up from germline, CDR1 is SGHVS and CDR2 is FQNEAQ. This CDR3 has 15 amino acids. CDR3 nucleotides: TGTGCCAGCAGCTTGGCGGGGGCGGACAATCAGCCCCAGCATTTT. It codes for CASSLAGADNQPQHF.

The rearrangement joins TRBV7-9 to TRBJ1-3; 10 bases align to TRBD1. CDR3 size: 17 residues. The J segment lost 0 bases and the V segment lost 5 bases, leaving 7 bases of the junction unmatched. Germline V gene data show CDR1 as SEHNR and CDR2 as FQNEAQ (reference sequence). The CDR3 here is CASSPGQGVLSGNTIYF. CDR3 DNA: TGTGCCAGCAGCCCAGGACAGGGGGTCCTCTCTGGAAACACCATATATTTT.

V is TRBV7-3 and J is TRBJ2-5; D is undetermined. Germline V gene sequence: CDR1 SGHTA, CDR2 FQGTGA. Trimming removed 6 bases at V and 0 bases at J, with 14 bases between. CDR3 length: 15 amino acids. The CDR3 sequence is CASSYSIGYQETQYF. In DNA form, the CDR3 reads TGTGCCAGCAGTTACTCGATTGGGTACCAAGAGACCCAGTACTTC.